A single sample gave rise to the 14 T cell receptor beta chains below, sequenced in a study of blood T cell repertoires in COVID-19. Using immunoSEQ multiplex PCR, the repertoire was profiled, and TCRdb retains in-frame clones only, with some absent. The sample has some 250,000 clones, roughly 87% seen once. The sequenced material came from peripheral blood. These receptor sequences come from a woman aged 30 to 39 with acute or convalescent COVID-19.

V is TRBV6-5 and J is TRBJ1-5; TRBD1 aligns across 9 bases. The CDR3 sequence is 13 residues long. V gave up 6 bases and J gave up 6 bases; unmatched junction bases: 3. Germline V gives CDR1 MNHEY, CDR2 SVGAGI. The CDR3 nucleotides are TGTGCCAGCAGCGACAGGGGGATTCAGCCCCAGCATTTT. Amino acid sequence: CASSDRGIQPQHF.

This clone was seen once. The chain carries TRBV19 and TRBJ2-7; 9 positions agree with TRBD1. Germline CDR1 LNHDA, CDR2 SQIVND (reference sequence). This CDR3 spans 16 amino acids. With 3 bases clipped from V and 6 bases from J, the junction kept 12 bases outside the gene matches. CDR3 region: CASSMLQGQGYSEQYF. The CDR3 nucleotides read TGTGCCAGTAGTATGTTACAGGGACAGGGCTACTCCGAGCAGTACTTC. The whole variable domain, remainder taken from reference TRBV19 and TRBJ2-7, is DGGITQSPKYLFRKEGQNVTLSCEQNLNHDAMYWYRQDPGQGLRLIYYSQIVNDFQKGDIAEGYSVSREKKESFPLTVTSAQKNPTAFYLCASSMLQGQGYSEQYFGPGTRLTVT.

J is TRBJ1-6 and V is TRBV6-5; 10 bases fit TRBD1. The V segment lost 5 bases and the J segment 10 bases; nucleotides outside the gene matches: 8. The CDR3 has 15 residues. Per germline, CDR1 MNHEY and CDR2 SVGAGI. CDR3 region: CASSPTGTGESPLHF. The CDR3, as DNA: TGTGCCAGCAGTCCCACCGGGACAGGGGAATCACCCCTCCACTTT.

The chain recombines TRBV7-2 with TRBJ1-1; 8 bases are shared with TRBD1. There are 16 residues in the CDR3. The V gene's germline CDR1 is SGHTA and CDR2 FQGNSA. V gave up 5 bases and J gave up 1 base; unmatched junction bases: 9. The DNA for the CDR3 is TGTGCCAGCAGCCCCCAGGGGGCAGGGACGAACACTGAAGCTTTCTTT. Translated, it gives CASSPQGAGTNTEAFF.

V is TRBV27 and J is TRBJ1-5, with 9 bases identical to TRBD1. The ends lost 4 bases at V and 3 bases at J; junction bases unmatched: 4. Germline CDR1 MNHEY, CDR2 SMNVEV (reference sequence). CDR3 length: 15 residues. Here the CDR3 reads CASSSRTGANQPQHF. DNA of the CDR3: TGTGCCAGCAGTTCTAGGACAGGGGCCAATCAGCCCCAGCATTTT.

The chain uses TRBV14 and TRBJ2-7, with D possibly TRBD1 on 6 matching bases. Between the trimmed V and J ends, which lost 1 base and 2 bases, there was a span of 9 bases. Germline V gives CDR1 SGHDN, CDR2 FVKESK. The CDR3 spans 14 residues. CDR3 residues: CASSQVQGTYEQYF. In DNA form, the CDR3 reads TGTGCCAGCAGCCAAGTACAGGGAACCTACGAGCAGTACTTC.

The chain joins TRBV7-2 to TRBJ1-1; D unresolved. The V gene lost 4 bases and the J gene lost 4 bases, with 16 bases spanning the gap. Germline V gene sequence: CDR1 SGHTA, CDR2 FQGNSA. There are 15 residues in the CDR3. CDR3 residues: CASSSGMWSGTEAFF. CDR3 DNA sequence: TGTGCCAGCAGCTCGGGGATGTGGAGTGGCACTGAAGCTTTCTTT.

A single count supports this clone. V is TRBV25-1 and J is TRBJ2-1, with 8 bases matching TRBD2. With 8 bases clipped from V and 9 bases from J, the junction kept 3 bases outside the gene matches. The V gene's germline CDR1 is MGHDK and CDR2 SYGVNS. CDR3 length equals 11 residues. CDR3 loop: CASARGVEQFF. As DNA, the CDR3 is TGTGCCAGCGCGCGGGGGGTTGAGCAGTTCTTC. Full variable domain (missing parts from reference TRBV25-1 and TRBJ2-1): EADIYQTPRYLVIGTGKKITLECSQTMGHDKMYWYQQDPGMELHLIHYSYGVNSTEKGDLSSESTVSRIRTEHFPLTLESARPSHTSQYLCASARGVEQFFGPGTRLTVL.

The CDR3 protein is CASSQGQDRGVRNSPLHF. Written as DNA, the CDR3 is TGTGCCAGCAGCCAAGGACAGGACAGGGGGGTACGGAATTCACCCCTCCACTTT. The V call is TRBV3-1 (or the pseudogene TRBV3-2), the J call TRBJ1-6, with TRBD1 matching 10 bases. The CDR3 extends over 18 amino acids. Germline V lookup: CDR1 LGHDT, CDR2 YNNKEL (reference sequence). J was trimmed by 7 bases and V by 1 base; bases with no gene match: 10.

The chain recombines TRBV6-2 or TRBV6-3 with TRBJ1-5, with D possibly TRBD1 on 5 matching bases. The CDR3 spans 15 residues. Germline values: CDR1 MNHEY, CDR2 SVGEGT. V dropped 5 bases and J dropped 0 bases, with 11 bases sitting between them. The DNA of the CDR3 is TGTGCCAGCAGTGTCGGGGGAGGTAGCAATCAGCCCCAGCATTTT. Its protein is CASSVGGGSNQPQHF.

CDR3 residues: CSVEDWDREGNEQFF. Written as DNA, the CDR3 is TGCAGCGTTGAAGACTGGGACAGGGAGGGGAATGAGCAGTTCTTC. The V and J genes are TRBV29-1 and TRBJ2-1; 9 nucleotides agree with TRBD1. This CDR3 has 15 amino acids. CDR1 and CDR2 from the germline V gene are SQVTM and ANQGSEA. J gave up 7 bases and V 0 bases, and 7 bases lay outside the gene matches.

The chain is built from TRBV5-1 and TRBJ2-7; 12 bases align to TRBD2. V shed 4 bases and J 2 bases; nucleotides not matched to a gene: 10. Germline V gene data show CDR1 as SGHRS and CDR2 as YFSETQ. The CDR3 runs 17 residues. The CDR3 loop is CASSATPGLAGTYEQYF. The CDR3 DNA reads as TGCGCCAGCAGCGCGACCCCCGGACTAGCGGGAACCTACGAGCAGTACTTC.

The CDR3 sequence is CASSEAFLRVLGTEAFF. The CDR3 region has the DNA TGTGCCAGCAGTGAAGCTTTTCTTCGGGTGTTAGGCACTGAAGCTTTCTTT. V gene TRBV6-1 combines with J gene TRBJ1-1; D is ambiguous. CDR1 and CDR2 from the germline V gene are MNHNS and SASEGT. V lost 0 bases, J lost 4 bases, and 18 bases lay in between. CDR3 length equals 17 residues.

V and J are TRBV24-1 and TRBJ2-7; the match to TRBD1 covers 8 bases. This CDR3 spans 11 amino acids. V was clipped by 12 bases and J by 4 bases; unmatched bases: 4. Germline-derived CDR1 and CDR2 are KGHDR and SFDVKD. The CDR3 bases are TGTGCCGGACGACAGGGGTACGAGCAGTACTTC. This gives the protein CAGRQGYEQYF.